This passage covers 18 T cell receptor beta chains from one sample sequenced in a study of naive CD8 T cells in extremely preterm neonates. Sequencing used immunoSEQ multiplex PCR; TCRdb keeps in-frame clones, though not all of them. The sample lists roughly 6,500 clones, 95% to 99% occurring once. Elective cesarean births at about 35-42 weeks, without labor or membrane rupture, supplied the cord blood. Sequenced material: naive CD8+ T cells from cord blood. The origin of the receptors is a newborn in good health.

The V gene is TRBV6-1, the J gene TRBJ1-5, with TRBD1 identical over 11 bases. Germline CDR1 is MNHNS and CDR2 is SASEGT. The CDR3 runs to 15 residues. V dropped 6 bases and J dropped 6; count of bases not matched to a gene: 7. CDR3 in DNA: TGTGCCAGCAGCGGCCGGGACAGGGGGACTCAGCCCCAGCATTTT. This translates into CASSGRDRGTQPQHF.

The chain uses TRBV27 and TRBJ1-4; D is unclear. CDR1 is MNHEY and CDR2 is SMNVEV in the germline V gene (reference sequence). V lost 5 bases and J 0 bases, leaving 4 bases between the germline ends. The CDR3 runs 13 residues. In DNA form, the CDR3 reads TGTGCCAGCAGTGACACAACTAATGAAAAACTGTTTTTT. Protein: CASSDTTNEKLFF.

The CDR3 DNA reads TGTGCCAGCAGCTTAGGACTAGCGGGCGATACCTACGAGCAGTACTTC. Translated: CASSLGLAGDTYEQYF. The chain uses TRBV7-2 and TRBJ2-7, with TRBD2 matching over 10 bases. V lost 1 base, J lost 2 bases, and 5 bases stayed unmatched. This CDR3 is 16 amino acids long. Germline-derived CDR1 and CDR2 are SGHTA and FQGNSA.

This rearrangement joins TRBV6-5 to TRBJ1-4; TRBD1 aligns across 9 bases. The V gene end was trimmed by 4 bases and the J gene end by 7 bases; junction bases not matched to a gene: 10. This CDR3 is 16 amino acids long. Germline CDR1 and CDR2: MNHEY and SVGAGI. The CDR3 reads CASSSFQTGGTEKLFF. In nucleotides, the CDR3 is TGTGCCAGCAGTTCATTCCAGACAGGGGGTACTGAAAAACTGTTTTTT.

This chain joins TRBV29-1 and TRBJ2-2, with 10 bases aligning to TRBD1. The CDR3 length is 14 residues. Germline V CDR1 and CDR2: SQVTM, ANQGSEA. V dropped 3 bases and J dropped 4; count of bases not matched to a gene: 2. CDR3: CSVDGQGGTGELFF. CDR3 sequence (DNA): TGCAGCGTTGACGGACAGGGGGGCACCGGGGAGCTGTTTTTT.

The V gene is TRBV7-6, the J gene TRBJ1-6; 8 bases map to TRBD1. Germline CDR1 and CDR2: SGHVS and FNYEAQ. With V trimmed by 1 base and J by 8 bases, 4 bases remained unmatched. CDR3 length equals 15 residues. CDR3 bases: TGTGCCAGCAGCTTAGTTGCAGGGGGCGATTCACCCCTCCACTTT. This translates into CASSLVAGGDSPLHF.

V and J are TRBV9 and TRBJ2-3, with TRBD2 identical over 7 bases. Germline V gene lookup returns CDR1 SGDLS and CDR2 YYNGEE. V lost 0 bases, J lost 4 bases, and 8 bases stayed unmatched. This CDR3 region has 16 residues. The CDR3 loop reads CASSVDAGAVADTQYF. In DNA, the CDR3 is TGTGCCAGCAGCGTAGATGCGGGAGCTGTAGCAGATACGCAGTATTTT. The full variable domain, with the rest looked up from reference TRBV9 and TRBJ2-3, is DSGVTQTPKHLITATGQRVTLRCSPRSGDLSVYWYQQSLDQGLQFLIQYYNGEERAKGNILERFSAQQFPDLHSELNLSSLELGDSALYFCASSVDAGAVADTQYFGPGTRLTVL.

CDR3 sequence: CASSFGGDQETQYF. CDR3 sequence (DNA): TGTGCCAGCAGTTTCGGGGGGGACCAAGAGACCCAGTACTTC. V gene TRBV28 combines with J gene TRBJ2-5, with 8 bases aligning to TRBD2. The germline V gene encodes CDR1 MDHEN and CDR2 SYDVKM. The CDR3 sequence is 14 residues long. Germline trimming cut 3 bases from V and 0 bases from J; bases unmatched to any gene: 0.

This chain links TRBV12-2 with TRBJ1-1; the DNA was not used to check the table's D call, TRBD1. TRBV12-2 is deemed a pseudogene. The CDR3 loop spans 18 amino acids. As DNA, the CDR3 is TGTGCAAGTCGCTTAAGGCGTCCCGGGACAGGTATGAACACTGAAGCTTTCTTT. Encoded protein: CASRLRRPGTGMNTEAFF.

CDR3 loop: CASSFSNRGSEAFF. CDR3 in DNA: TGTGCCAGCAGCTTTTCCAACAGGGGGAGTGAAGCTTTCTTT. The rearrangement joins TRBV7-8 to TRBJ1-1; 8 bases are shared with TRBD1. The J segment lost 7 bases and the V segment lost 3 bases, leaving 7 bases of the junction unmatched. This CDR3 contains 14 residues. Germline CDR1 reads SGHVS; CDR2 reads FQNEAQ.

The chain recombines TRBV29-1 with TRBJ2-1, with 10 bases lining up with TRBD2. The CDR3 extends over 14 amino acids. CDR1 SQVTM and CDR2 ANQGSEA come from the germline V gene. Trimming removed 7 bases from V and 9 bases from J; junction bases left unmatched: 12. CDR3 coding DNA: TGCAGCGCCGATGGGGCTAGCGGGAGTATTGAGCAGTTCTTC. Amino acid sequence: CSADGASGSIEQFF.

The rearrangement uses TRBV9 and TRBJ1-6; D not certain. The germline V gene has CDR1 SGDLS and CDR2 YYNGEE. Trimming removed 3 bases from V and 8 bases from J, with 9 bases in between. This CDR3 contains 13 residues. Here the CDR3 DNA reads TGTGCCAGCAGCGAGTCGGGGTATTCACCCCTCCACTTT. Its protein is CASSESGYSPLHF.

The chain couples TRBV7-9 to TRBJ2-7; D is ambiguous. The germline V gene encodes CDR1 SEHNR and CDR2 FQNEAQ (reference sequence). The CDR3 covers 13 residues. The V end was cut by 3 bases, the J end by 0 bases, with 6 bases between. The CDR3 here is CASSFSSSYEQYF. Here the CDR3 DNA reads TGTGCCAGCAGCTTTAGCAGCTCCTACGAGCAGTACTTC.

CDR3: CASSFTSGSNEQFF. The DNA for the CDR3 is TGTGCCAGCAGCTTTACTAGCGGGAGCAATGAGCAGTTCTTC. This chain links TRBV11-2 with TRBJ2-1, with TRBD2 matching 11 bases. The CDR3 spans 14 residues. Germline lookup yields CDR1 SGHAT and CDR2 FQNNGV. Trimming at V came to 3 bases and at J to 6 bases, leaving 1 base not matched to a gene.

J is TRBJ1-4 and V is TRBV5-4; 12 positions match TRBD1. Germline V gene lookup returns CDR1 SGHNT and CDR2 YYREEE (reference sequence). J was trimmed by 7 bases and V by 2 bases; bases with no gene match: 6. This CDR3 is built from 16 residues. CDR3: CASSFGTGGAGEKLFF. The CDR3, as DNA: TGTGCCAGCAGCTTTGGGACAGGGGGCGCGGGTGAAAAACTGTTTTTT.

The chain joins TRBV6-6 to TRBJ2-1, with 8 bases lining up with TRBD2. CDR1 and CDR2 (germline): MNHNY, SVGAGI (reference sequence). This CDR3 comprises 16 residues. The J segment lost 3 bases and the V segment lost 7 bases, leaving 11 bases of the junction unmatched. The CDR3 reads CASTLAGQLGYNEQFF. The CDR3 DNA is TGTGCCAGCACTTTAGCGGGGCAGTTGGGCTACAATGAGCAGTTCTTC.

The genes are TRBV27 and TRBJ2-1, with no clear D. Deletions cut 8 bases from V and 8 bases from J, with 10 bases between. CDR1 and CDR2 from the germline V gene are MNHEY and SMNVEV (reference sequence). This CDR3 contains 11 residues. CDR3 nucleotides: TGTGCCAGCTTCCGGTCTGATGAGCAGTTCTTC. Its translation is CASFRSDEQFF.

The chain links TRBV4-2 to TRBJ2-1; TRBD2 might be the D (5 bases). The germline V and J ends were trimmed by 4 bases and 2 bases, with 6 bases remaining between them. Looked up from germline, CDR1 is LGHNA and CDR2 is YNFKEQ. There are 13 residues in the CDR3. The CDR3 DNA sequence: TGTGCCAGCAGCCCACTAGCCTACAATGAGCAGTTCTTC. Protein sequence: CASSPLAYNEQFF.